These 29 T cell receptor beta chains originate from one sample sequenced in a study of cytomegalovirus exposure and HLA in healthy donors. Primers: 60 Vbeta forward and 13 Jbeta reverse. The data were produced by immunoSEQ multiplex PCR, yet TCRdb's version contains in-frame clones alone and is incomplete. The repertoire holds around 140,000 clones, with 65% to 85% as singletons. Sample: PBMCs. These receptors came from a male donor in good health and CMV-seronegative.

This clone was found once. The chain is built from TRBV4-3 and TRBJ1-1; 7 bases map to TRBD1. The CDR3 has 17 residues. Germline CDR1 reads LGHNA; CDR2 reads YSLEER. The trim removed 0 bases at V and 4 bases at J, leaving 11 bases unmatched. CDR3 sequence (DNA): TGCGCCAGCAGCCAAGAACCCCCTACAGGGGTAAGCACTGAAGCTTTCTTT. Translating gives CASSQEPPTGVSTEAFF.

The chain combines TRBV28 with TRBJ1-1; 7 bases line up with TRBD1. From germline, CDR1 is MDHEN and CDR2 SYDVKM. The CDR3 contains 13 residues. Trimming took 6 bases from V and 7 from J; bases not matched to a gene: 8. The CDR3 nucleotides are TGTGCCAGCAGCGCTCAGGGGGGCATTGAAGCTTTCTTT. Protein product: CASSAQGGIEAFF.

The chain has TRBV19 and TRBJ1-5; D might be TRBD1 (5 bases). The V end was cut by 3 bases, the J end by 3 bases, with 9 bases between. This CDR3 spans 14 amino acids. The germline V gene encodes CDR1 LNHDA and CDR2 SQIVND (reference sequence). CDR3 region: CASSIRANNQPQHF. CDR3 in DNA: TGTGCCAGTAGTATCAGGGCGAACAATCAGCCCCAGCATTTT.

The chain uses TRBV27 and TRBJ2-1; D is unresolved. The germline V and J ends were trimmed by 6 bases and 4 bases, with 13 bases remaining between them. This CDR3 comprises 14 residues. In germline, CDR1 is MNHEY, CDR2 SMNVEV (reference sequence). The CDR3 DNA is TGTGCCAGCAGACCGTCAGGTTCTTACAATGAGCAGTTCTTC. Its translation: CASRPSGSYNEQFF.

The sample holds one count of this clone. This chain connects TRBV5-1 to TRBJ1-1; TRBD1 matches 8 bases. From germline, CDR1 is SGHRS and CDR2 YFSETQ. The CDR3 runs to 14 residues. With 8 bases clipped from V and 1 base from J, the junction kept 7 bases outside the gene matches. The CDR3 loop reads CASKEGTGNTEAFF. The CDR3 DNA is TGCGCCAGTAAAGAGGGGACAGGGAACACTGAAGCTTTCTTT. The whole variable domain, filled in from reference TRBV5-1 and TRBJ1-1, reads KAGVTQTPRYLIKTRGQQVTLSCSPISGHRSVSWYQQTPGQGLQFLFEYFSETQRNKGNFPGRFSGRQFSNSRSEMNVSTLELGDSALYLCASKEGTGNTEAFFGQGTRLTVV.

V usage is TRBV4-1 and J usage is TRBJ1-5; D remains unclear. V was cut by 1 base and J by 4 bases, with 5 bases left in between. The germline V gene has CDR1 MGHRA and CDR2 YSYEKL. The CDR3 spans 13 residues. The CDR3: CASSQVSNQPQHF. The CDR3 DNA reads TGCGCCAGCAGCCAAGTTTCAAATCAGCCCCAGCATTTT.

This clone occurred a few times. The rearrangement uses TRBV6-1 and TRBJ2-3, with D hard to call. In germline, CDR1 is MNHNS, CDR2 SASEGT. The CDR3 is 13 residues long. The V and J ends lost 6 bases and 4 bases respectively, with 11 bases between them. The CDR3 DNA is TGTGCCAGCAGCGGGTCAACCCCAGATACGCAGTATTTT. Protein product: CASSGSTPDTQYF.

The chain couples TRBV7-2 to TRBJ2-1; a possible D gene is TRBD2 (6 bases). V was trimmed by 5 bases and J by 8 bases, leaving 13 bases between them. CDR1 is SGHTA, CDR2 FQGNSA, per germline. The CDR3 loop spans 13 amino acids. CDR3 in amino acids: CASSQTSWDEQFF. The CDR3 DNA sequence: TGTGCCAGCAGCCAAACTAGCTGGGATGAGCAGTTCTTC.

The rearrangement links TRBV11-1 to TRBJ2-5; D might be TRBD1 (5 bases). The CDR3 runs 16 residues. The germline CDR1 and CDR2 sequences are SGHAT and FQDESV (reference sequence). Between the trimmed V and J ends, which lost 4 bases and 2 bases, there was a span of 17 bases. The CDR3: CASSSAPDRLQETQYF. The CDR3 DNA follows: TGTGCCAGCAGCTCCGCCCCCGACAGATTACAAGAGACCCAGTACTTC.

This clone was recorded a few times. Here the CDR3 DNA reads TGTGCCAGCAGCCCGCGGACTAGCGGGGGGAACACCGGGGAGCTGTTTTTT. This encodes CASSPRTSGGNTGELFF. The gene calls are TRBV7-9 and TRBJ2-2; 13 bases line up with TRBD2. Germline-derived CDR1 and CDR2 are SEHNR and FQNEAQ (reference sequence). J was trimmed by 1 base and V by 5 bases; bases with no gene match: 4. This CDR3 has 17 amino acids. The whole variable domain, remainder taken from reference TRBV7-9 and TRBJ2-2, is DTGVSQNPRHKITKRGQNVTFRCDPISEHNRLYWYRQTLGQGPEFLTYFQNEAQLEKSRLLSDRFSAERPKGSFSTLEIQRTEQGDSAMYLCASSPRTSGGNTGELFFGEGSRLTVL.

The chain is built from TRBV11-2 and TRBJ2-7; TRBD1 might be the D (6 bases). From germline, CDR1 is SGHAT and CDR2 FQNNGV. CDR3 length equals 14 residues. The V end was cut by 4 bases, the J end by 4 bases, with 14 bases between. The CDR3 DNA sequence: TGTGCCAGCAGCTCAGGACAGCGTCGGTACGAGCAGTACTTC. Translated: CASSSGQRRYEQYF. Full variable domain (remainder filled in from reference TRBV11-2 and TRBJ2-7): EAGVAQSPRYKIIEKRQSVAFWCNPISGHATLYWYQQILGQGPKLLIQFQNNGVVDDSQLPKDRFSAERLKGVDSTLKIQPAKLEDSAVYLCASSSGQRRYEQYFGPGTRLTVT.

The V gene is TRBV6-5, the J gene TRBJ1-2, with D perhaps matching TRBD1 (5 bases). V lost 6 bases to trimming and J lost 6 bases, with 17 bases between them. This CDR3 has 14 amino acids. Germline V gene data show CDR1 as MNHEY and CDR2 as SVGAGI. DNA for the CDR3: TGTGCCAGCAGAGACTCGGGGGAATTGCATGGCTACACCTTC. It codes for CASRDSGELHGYTF.

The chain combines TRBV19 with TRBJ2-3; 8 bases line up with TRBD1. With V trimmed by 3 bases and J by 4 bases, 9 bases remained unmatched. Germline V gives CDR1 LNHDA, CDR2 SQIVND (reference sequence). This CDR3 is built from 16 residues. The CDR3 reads CASSIPTGGAADTQYF. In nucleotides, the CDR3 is TGTGCCAGTAGTATCCCCACAGGGGGTGCAGCAGATACGCAGTATTTT. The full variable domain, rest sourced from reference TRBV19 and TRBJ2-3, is DGGITQSPKYLFRKEGQNVTLSCEQNLNHDAMYWYRQDPGQGLRLIYYSQIVNDFQKGDIAEGYSVSREKKESFPLTVTSAQKNPTAFYLCASSIPTGGAADTQYFGPGTRLTVL.

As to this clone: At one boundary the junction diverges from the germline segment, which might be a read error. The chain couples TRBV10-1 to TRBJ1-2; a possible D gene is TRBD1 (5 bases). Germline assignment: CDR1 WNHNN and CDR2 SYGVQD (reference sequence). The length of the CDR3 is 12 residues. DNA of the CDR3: TGCGCCAGCAGTGACCCTGACAGCCGTTTCGCCTTC. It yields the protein CASSDPDSRFAF.

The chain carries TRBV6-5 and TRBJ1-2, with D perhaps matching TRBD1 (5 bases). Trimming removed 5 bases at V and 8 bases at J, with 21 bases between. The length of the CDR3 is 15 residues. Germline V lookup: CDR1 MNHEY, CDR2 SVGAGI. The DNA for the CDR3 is TGTGCCAGCAGTCCCACCTCCCAGGGTCTGGGCGGCTACACCTTC. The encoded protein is CASSPTSQGLGGYTF.

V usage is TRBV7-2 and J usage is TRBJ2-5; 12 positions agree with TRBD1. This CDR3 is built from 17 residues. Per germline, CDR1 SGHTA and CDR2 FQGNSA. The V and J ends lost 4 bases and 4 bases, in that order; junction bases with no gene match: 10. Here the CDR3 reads CASSSRGQGALGETQYF. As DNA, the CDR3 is TGTGCCAGCAGCTCGAGGGGACAGGGGGCGCTTGGAGAGACCCAGTACTTC.

CDR3 nucleotide sequence: TGTGCCATCAGTGATGGAATGACAGGGGGCAAGGCCTACACCTTC. It yields the protein CAISDGMTGGKAYTF. This chain uses TRBV10-3 with TRBJ1-2, with TRBD1 matching over 10 bases. Germline lookup yields CDR1 ENHRY and CDR2 SYGVKD. Germline trimming cut 3 bases from V and 10 bases from J; bases unmatched to any gene: 11. This CDR3 has 15 amino acids.

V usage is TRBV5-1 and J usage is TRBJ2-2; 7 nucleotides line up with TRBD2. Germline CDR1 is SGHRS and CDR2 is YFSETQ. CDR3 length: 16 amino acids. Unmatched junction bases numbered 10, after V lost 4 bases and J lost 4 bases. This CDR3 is CASSPKAGLGTGELFF. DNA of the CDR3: TGCGCCAGCAGCCCGAAAGCGGGACTGGGCACCGGGGAGCTGTTTTTT. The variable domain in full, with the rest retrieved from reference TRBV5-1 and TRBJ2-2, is KAGVTQTPRYLIKTRGQQVTLSCSPISGHRSVSWYQQTPGQGLQFLFEYFSETQRNKGNFPGRFSGRQFSNSRSEMNVSTLELGDSALYLCASSPKAGLGTGELFFGEGSRLTVL.

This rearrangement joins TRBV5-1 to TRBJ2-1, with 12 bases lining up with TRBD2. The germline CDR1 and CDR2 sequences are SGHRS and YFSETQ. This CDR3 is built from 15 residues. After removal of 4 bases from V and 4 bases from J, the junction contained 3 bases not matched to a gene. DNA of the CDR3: TGCGCCAGCAGCCGCGGGACTAGCGGGTACAATGAGCAGTTCTTC. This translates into CASSRGTSGYNEQFF.

The CDR3 loop reads CASSSGGASETQYF. In DNA form, the CDR3 reads TGTGCCAGCAGTAGCGGGGGGGCGAGTGAGACCCAGTACTTC. This chain joins TRBV7-3 and TRBJ2-5; 11 nucleotides match TRBD2. Germline V gives CDR1 SGHTA, CDR2 FQGTGA. V was clipped by 6 bases and J by 5 bases; unmatched bases: 5. The CDR3 is 14 amino acids. The variable domain in full, with the rest retrieved from reference TRBV7-3 and TRBJ2-5, is GAGVSQTPSNKVTEKGKYVELRCDPISGHTALYWYRQSLGQGPEFLIYFQGTGAADDSGLPNDRFFAVRPEGSVSTLKIQRTERGDSAVYLCASSSGGASETQYFGPGTRLLVL.

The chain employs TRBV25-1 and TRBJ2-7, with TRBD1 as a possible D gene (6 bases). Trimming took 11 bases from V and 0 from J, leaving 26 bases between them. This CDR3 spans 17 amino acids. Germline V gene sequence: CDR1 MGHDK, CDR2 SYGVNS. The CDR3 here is CAHPQGGPTGSSYEQYF. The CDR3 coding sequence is TGTGCCCATCCGCAAGGGGGACCAACAGGTAGCTCCTACGAGCAGTACTTC.

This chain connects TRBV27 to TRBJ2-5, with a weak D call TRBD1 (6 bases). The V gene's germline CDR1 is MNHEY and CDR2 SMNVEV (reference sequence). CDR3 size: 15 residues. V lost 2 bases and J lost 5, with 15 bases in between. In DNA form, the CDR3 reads TGTGCCAGCAGTTTAAAGGGCAGGGGACGCGAGACCCAGTACTTC. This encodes CASSLKGRGRETQYF.

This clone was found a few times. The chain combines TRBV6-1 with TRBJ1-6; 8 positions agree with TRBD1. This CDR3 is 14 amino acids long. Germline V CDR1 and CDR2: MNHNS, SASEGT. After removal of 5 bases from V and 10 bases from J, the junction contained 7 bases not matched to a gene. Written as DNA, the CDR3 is TGTGCCAGCAGTACAGGGGGTAGAGGGTCACCCCTCCACTTT. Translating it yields CASSTGGRGSPLHF.

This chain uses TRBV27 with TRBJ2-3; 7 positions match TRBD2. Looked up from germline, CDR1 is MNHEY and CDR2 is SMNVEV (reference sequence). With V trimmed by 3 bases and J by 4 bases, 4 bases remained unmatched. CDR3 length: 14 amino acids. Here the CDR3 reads CASSFGLGADTQYF. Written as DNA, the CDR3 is TGTGCCAGCAGTTTTGGACTAGGCGCAGATACGCAGTATTTT.

The CDR3 nucleotides read TGTGCCAGCAGGCTAGCGGGAGGGCTGTCCTACGAGCAGTACTTC. This encodes CASRLAGGLSYEQYF. The chain employs TRBV28 and TRBJ2-7, with 12 positions matching TRBD2. Germline lookup yields CDR1 MDHEN and CDR2 SYDVKM. The CDR3 totals 15 residues. The V and J ends lost 6 bases and 1 base, in that order; junction bases with no gene match: 4.

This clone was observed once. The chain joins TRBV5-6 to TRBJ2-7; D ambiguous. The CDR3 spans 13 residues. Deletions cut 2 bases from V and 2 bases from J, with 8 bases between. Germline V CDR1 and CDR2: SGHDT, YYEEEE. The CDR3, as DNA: TGTGCCAGCAGCTTTAAACAGACCTACGAGCAGTACTTC. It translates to CASSFKQTYEQYF.

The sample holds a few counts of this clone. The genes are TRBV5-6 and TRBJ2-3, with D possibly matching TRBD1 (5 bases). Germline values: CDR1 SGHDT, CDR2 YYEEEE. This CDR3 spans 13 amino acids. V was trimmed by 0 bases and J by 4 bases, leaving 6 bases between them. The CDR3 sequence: CASSLGGPDTQYF. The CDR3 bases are TGTGCCAGCAGCTTGGGGGGCCCAGATACGCAGTATTTT.

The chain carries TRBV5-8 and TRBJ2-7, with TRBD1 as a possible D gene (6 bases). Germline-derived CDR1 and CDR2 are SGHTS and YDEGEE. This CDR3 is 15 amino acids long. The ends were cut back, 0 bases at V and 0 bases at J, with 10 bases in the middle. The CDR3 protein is CASSLARGISYEQYF. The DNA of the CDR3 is TGTGCCAGCAGCTTGGCCAGGGGCATCTCCTACGAGCAGTACTTC.

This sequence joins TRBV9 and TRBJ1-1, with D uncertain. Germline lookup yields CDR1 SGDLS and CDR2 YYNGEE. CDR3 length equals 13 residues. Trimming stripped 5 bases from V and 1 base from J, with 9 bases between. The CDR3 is CASSGTTNTEAFF. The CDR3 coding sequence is TGTGCCAGCAGTGGCACAACGAACACTGAAGCTTTCTTT.